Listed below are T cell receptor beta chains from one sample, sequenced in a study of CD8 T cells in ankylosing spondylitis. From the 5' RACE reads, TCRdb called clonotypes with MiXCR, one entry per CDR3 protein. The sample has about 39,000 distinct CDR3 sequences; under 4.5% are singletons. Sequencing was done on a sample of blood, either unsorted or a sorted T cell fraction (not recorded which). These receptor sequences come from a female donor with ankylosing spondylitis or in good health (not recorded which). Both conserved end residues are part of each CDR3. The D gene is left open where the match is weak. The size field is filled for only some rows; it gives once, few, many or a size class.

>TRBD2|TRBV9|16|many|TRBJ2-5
CASSLTSGGADETQYF
TGTGCCAGCAGCCTGACTAGCGGGGGGGCGGATGAGACCCAGTACTTC
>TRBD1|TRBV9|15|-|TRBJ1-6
CASSARDSYNSPLHF
TGTGCCAGCAGCGCTAGGGACAGCTATAATTCACCCCTCCACTTT
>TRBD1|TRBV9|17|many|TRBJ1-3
CASSAGQGSISGNTIYF
TGTGCCAGCAGCGCAGGACAGGGCTCTATCTCTGGAAACACCATATATTTT
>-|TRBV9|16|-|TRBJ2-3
CASSVEPWGFTDTQYF
TGTGCCAGCAGCGTAGAACCCTGGGGGTTCACAGATACGCAGTATTTT
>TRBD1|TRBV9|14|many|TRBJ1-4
CASSVTGGGEKLFF
TGTGCCAGCAGCGTTACAGGGGGCGGGGAAAAACTGTTTTTT
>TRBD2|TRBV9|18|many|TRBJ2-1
CASSVGLAGAKIYNEQFF
TGTGCCAGCAGCGTAGGACTAGCGGGGGCCAAGATTTACAATGAGCAGTTCTTC
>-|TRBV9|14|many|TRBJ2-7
CASSVFGDSGEQYF
TGTGCCAGCAGCGTATTCGGCGACTCGGGTGAGCAGTACTTC
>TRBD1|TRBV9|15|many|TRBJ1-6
CASSEEDRARSPLHF
TGTGCCAGCAGCGAGGAGGACAGGGCCCGCTCACCCCTCCACTTT
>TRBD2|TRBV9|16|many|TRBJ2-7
CASSVGVGTTPHEQYF
TGTGCCAGCAGCGTAGGGGTCGGGACTACACCCCACGAGCAGTACTTC
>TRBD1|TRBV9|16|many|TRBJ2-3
CASSVAGTGVPDTQYF
TGTGCCAGCAGCGTCGCCGGGACAGGGGTTCCAGATACGCAGTATTTT
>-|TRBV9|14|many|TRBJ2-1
CASSPRLVKNEQFF
TGTGCCAGCAGCCCCCGACTAGTGAAGAATGAGCAGTTCTTC
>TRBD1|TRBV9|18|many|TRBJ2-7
CASSVEDIGWDSSYEQYF
TGTGCCAGCAGCGTAGAAGATATAGGGTGGGACAGCTCCTACGAGCAGTACTTC
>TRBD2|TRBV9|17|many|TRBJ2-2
CASSAWPSGASTGELFF
TGTGCCAGCAGCGCCTGGCCTAGCGGGGCGAGCACCGGGGAGCTGTTTTTT
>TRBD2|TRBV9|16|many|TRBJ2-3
CASSPRTSGGADTQYF
TGTGCCAGCAGCCCCCGGACTAGCGGGGGTGCAGATACGCAGTATTTT
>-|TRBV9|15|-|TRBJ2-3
CASSVGGYGTDTQYF
TGTGCCAGCAGCGTTGGGGGTTACGGCACAGATACGCAGTATTTT
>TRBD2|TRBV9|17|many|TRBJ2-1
CASSPREGLAGDNEQFF
TGTGCCAGCAGCCCTCGAGAGGGACTAGCGGGGGACAATGAGCAGTTCTTC
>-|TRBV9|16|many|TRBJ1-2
CASSVQHAGRNYGYTF
TGTGCCAGCAGCGTCCAGCACGCCGGCCGTAACTATGGCTACACCTTC
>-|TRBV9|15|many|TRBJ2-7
CASSVDLGEPYEQYF
TGTGCCAGCAGCGTAGATCTGGGGGAACCCTACGAGCAGTACTTC
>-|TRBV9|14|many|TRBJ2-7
CASSHHPGDYEQYF
TGTGCCAGCAGCCACCATCCAGGGGACTACGAGCAGTACTTC
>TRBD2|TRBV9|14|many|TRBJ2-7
CASSVELWGGEQYF
TGTGCCAGCAGCGTAGAGTTGTGGGGGGGAGAGCAGTACTTC
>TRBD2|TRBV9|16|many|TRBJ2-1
CASSARLAGSYNEQFF
TGTGCCAGCAGCGCCAGACTAGCGGGGAGCTACAATGAGCAGTTCTTC
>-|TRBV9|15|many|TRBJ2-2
CASSVELQNTGELFF
TGTGCCAGCAGCGTAGAACTGCAAAACACCGGGGAGCTGTTTTTT